The 21 T cell receptor beta chains presented below share a single source sample, sequenced in a study of Ad26.COV2.S vaccination and SARS-CoV-2 variants. The sample's treatment: 15 to 20 received Ad26.COV2.S at low or high dose, single or two shots; roughly five received placebo; per-sample allocation not given. Sampling occurred on day 63 after the first vaccine or placebo injection. The assay was immunoSEQ multiplex PCR, and TCRdb's table has in-frame clones only and misses some. The sample shows about 390,000 clones, 92% of them seen only once. The sample consisted of peripheral blood, taken in a trial of Ad26.COV2.S vaccine versus placebo. All receptors derive from a person between 18 and 59 years old who received the Ad26.COV2.S COVID-19 vaccine or a placebo.

The chain joins TRBV7-9 to TRBJ1-1; 8 positions agree with TRBD1. CDR1 and CDR2 (germline): SEHNR, FQNEAQ (reference sequence). This CDR3 has 15 amino acids. V gave up 4 bases and J gave up 4 bases; unmatched junction bases: 8. CDR3 nucleotide sequence: TGTGCCAGCAGCTCTCCTCGGACAGGGAGCACTGAAGCTTTCTTT. Translating gives CASSSPRTGSTEAFF.

The chain links TRBV5-1 to TRBJ2-7; 9 bases align to TRBD2. V shed 5 bases and J 5 bases; nucleotides not matched to a gene: 5. The CDR3 loop spans 13 amino acids. CDR1 and CDR2 from the germline V gene are SGHRS and YFSETQ. This CDR3 is CASRGGGVDEQYF. The CDR3 DNA reads as TGCGCCAGCAGAGGCGGGGGGGTCGACGAGCAGTACTTC.

Here the CDR3 reads CASSLDFNGYTF. Here the CDR3 DNA reads TGTGCCAGCAGCTTGGATTTTAATGGCTACACCTTC. The rearrangement joins TRBV5-6 to TRBJ1-2; D is ambiguous. The germline V gene encodes CDR1 SGHDT and CDR2 YYEEEE. Trimming removed 0 bases at V and 6 bases at J, with 6 bases between. The CDR3 runs to 12 residues.

The chain employs TRBV27 and TRBJ2-7; TRBD1 aligns across 12 bases. This CDR3 is 15 amino acids long. With V trimmed by 6 bases and J by 1 base, 4 bases remained unmatched. Looked up from germline, CDR1 is MNHEY and CDR2 is SMNVEV (reference sequence). CDR3 nucleotides: TGTGCCAGCAGGGCGGGACAGGGGGCGTCCTACGAGCAGTACTTC. It encodes CASRAGQGASYEQYF.

The rearrangement joins TRBV13 to TRBJ2-2; tentative D call: TRBD1 (6 bases). This CDR3 has 17 residues. V dropped 4 bases and J dropped 0 bases, with 15 bases sitting between them. Germline V gives CDR1 PRHDT, CDR2 FYEKMQ (reference sequence). CDR3 sequence (DNA): TGTGCCAGCAGCTCGCTACAGGGCCGGACGAACACCGGGGAGCTGTTTTTT. As protein: CASSSLQGRTNTGELFF.

The chain carries TRBV5-6 and TRBJ1-5; no definite D call. Per germline, CDR1 SGHDT and CDR2 YYEEEE. This CDR3 region has 15 residues. V dropped 1 base and J dropped 0 bases, with 8 bases sitting between them. The CDR3 protein is CASSLWGYSNQPQHF. CDR3 coding DNA: TGTGCCAGCAGCTTGTGGGGTTATAGCAATCAGCCCCAGCATTTT.

The rearrangement links TRBV4-3 to TRBJ2-7; possibly TRBD2 for D (5 bases). Germline values: CDR1 LGHNA, CDR2 YSLEER. Trimming left V 0 bases short and J 2 bases short, with 8 bases between. This CDR3 has 14 residues. CDR3 in amino acids: CASSQDLGAYEQYF. The CDR3 DNA sequence: TGCGCCAGCAGCCAAGATCTGGGAGCCTACGAGCAGTACTTC.

The V call is TRBV5-1, the J call TRBJ1-2; D may be TRBD1 (6 bases). Trimming pared 4 bases from V and 0 bases from J, leaving 13 bases between. Germline V gene sequence: CDR1 SGHRS, CDR2 YFSETQ. The CDR3 totals 15 residues. In DNA form, the CDR3 reads TGCGCCAGCAGCCAGGACAGCACAGCTAACTATGGCTACACCTTC. Its protein product is CASSQDSTANYGYTF.

The V gene is TRBV28, the J gene TRBJ2-5; 12 bases line up with TRBD2. V shed 8 bases, J shed 7 bases, and the junction held 8 bases outside the gene matches. Per germline, CDR1 MDHEN and CDR2 SYDVKM. This CDR3 contains 14 residues. CDR3 coding DNA: TGTGCCAGCTCCCCACGGACTAGCGGGGTGACCCAGTACTTC. Amino acid sequence: CASSPRTSGVTQYF.

A single count supports this clone. The chain has TRBV15 and TRBJ2-5; TRBD2 matches at 10 bases. There are 16 residues in the CDR3. Looked up from germline, CDR1 is LNHNV and CDR2 is YYDKDF (reference sequence). The ends lost 0 bases at V and 3 bases at J; junction bases unmatched: 4. The CDR3 bases are TGTGCCACCAGCAGAGATTGGCTAGCGGGGGAAGAGACCCAGTACTTC. It yields the protein CATSRDWLAGEETQYF.

The chain links TRBV5-1 to TRBJ2-1; the D call may be TRBD1 or TRBD2 (6 bases each). In germline, CDR1 is SGHRS, CDR2 YFSETQ. V lost 4 bases to trimming and J lost 2 bases, with 13 bases between them. CDR3 size: 15 residues. CDR3 sequence: CASSPRGPAYNEQFF. The DNA of the CDR3 is TGCGCCAGCAGCCCACGGGGGCCGGCCTACAATGAGCAGTTCTTC. Combining the CDR3 with reference TRBV5-1 and TRBJ2-1 gives the whole variable domain KAGVTQTPRYLIKTRGQQVTLSCSPISGHRSVSWYQQTPGQGLQFLFEYFSETQRNKGNFPGRFSGRQFSNSRSEMNVSTLELGDSALYLCASSPRGPAYNEQFFGPGTRLTVL.

This chain links TRBV7-8 with TRBJ2-4; TRBD1 is a possible D gene (6 bases). Deletions cut 1 base from V and 5 bases from J, with 9 bases between. This CDR3 region has 14 residues. CDR1 and CDR2 from the germline V gene are SGHVS and FQNEAQ. CDR3 protein: CASSLGGPQNIQYF. DNA for the CDR3: TGTGCCAGCAGCTTAGGGGGGCCCCAAAACATTCAGTACTTC. The full variable domain, completed using reference TRBV7-8 and TRBJ2-4, is GAGVSQSPRYKVAKRGQDVALRCDPISGHVSLFWYQQALGQGPEFLTYFQNEAQLDKSGLPSDRFFAERPEGSVSTLKIQRTQQEDSAVYLCASSLGGPQNIQYFGAGTRLSVL.

V gene TRBV5-6 combines with J gene TRBJ1-2, with D maybe TRBD1 (5 bases). CDR1 is SGHDT and CDR2 is YYEEEE in the germline V gene. V lost 4 bases to trimming and J lost 4 bases, with 17 bases between them. This CDR3 is built from 15 residues. The CDR3 region has the DNA TGTGCCAGCAGCGAGAGAGATACAGGAGGCTATGGCTACACCTTC. Translation gives CASSERDTGGYGYTF.

This rearrangement joins TRBV27 to TRBJ1-2; no definite D call. The germline V and J ends were trimmed by 5 bases and 2 bases, with 12 bases remaining between them. Germline CDR1 MNHEY, CDR2 SMNVEV (reference sequence). This CDR3 is built from 14 residues. The DNA of the CDR3 is TGTGCCAGCAGTGTAGCGGGCAGAAACTATGGCTACACCTTC. This encodes CASSVAGRNYGYTF.

J is TRBJ2-7 and V is TRBV5-5; 10 nucleotides line up with TRBD2. The germline V gene has CDR1 SGHKS and CDR2 YYEKEE (reference sequence). The V gene end was trimmed by 1 base and the J gene end by 4 bases; junction bases not matched to a gene: 5. This CDR3 spans 15 amino acids. The CDR3 loop is CASSLQLAGSYEQYF. CDR3 nucleotide sequence: TGTGCCAGCAGCTTGCAACTAGCGGGGTCATACGAGCAGTACTTC.

V and J are TRBV6-6 and TRBJ1-3; unclear D gene. Germline lookup yields CDR1 MNHNY and CDR2 SVGAGI (reference sequence). The length of the CDR3 is 15 residues. V lost 4 bases and J lost 0, with 10 bases in between. The CDR3: CASSSSLSSGNTIYF. In DNA, the CDR3 is TGTGCCAGCAGTTCCTCCTTATCCTCTGGAAACACCATATATTTT.

The CDR3 loop reads CASTQGAALPYEQYF. CDR3 in DNA: TGTGCCAGCACTCAGGGGGCTGCGCTACCCTACGAGCAGTACTTC. J is TRBJ2-7 and V is TRBV7-9; 8 bases line up with TRBD1. Trimming cost V 7 bases and J 2 bases; bases outside gene matches: 10. The germline gives CDR1 SEHNR, CDR2 FQNEAQ (reference sequence). The CDR3 spans 15 residues.

The chain combines TRBV5-1 with TRBJ2-3; D is possibly TRBD1 (6 bases). Per the germline V gene, CDR1 is SGHRS and CDR2 is YFSETQ. V lost 4 bases and J lost 0, with 12 bases in between. The CDR3 extends over 15 amino acids. As DNA, the CDR3 is TGCGCCAGCAGCCCCTGGGGGACAAGCACAGATACGCAGTATTTT. Translation: CASSPWGTSTDTQYF.

V is TRBV28 and J is TRBJ2-1; D is unclear. Per the germline V gene, CDR1 is MDHEN and CDR2 is SYDVKM. The CDR3 covers 15 residues. Trimming removed 2 bases at V and 8 bases at J, with 16 bases between. Written as DNA, the CDR3 is TGTGCCAGCAGTTTACAGAGACTCACCGGAGATGAGCAGTTCTTC. It codes for CASSLQRLTGDEQFF. The full variable domain, rest sourced from reference TRBV28 and TRBJ2-1, is DVKVTQSSRYLVKRTGEKVFLECVQDMDHENMFWYRQDPGLGLRLIYFSYDVKMKEKGDIPEGYSVSREKKERFSLILESASTNQTSMYLCASSLQRLTGDEQFFGPGTRLTVL.

Only one count was recorded for this clone. The chain is built from TRBV3-1 (or the pseudogene TRBV3-2) and TRBJ1-6; D perhaps matches TRBD1 (5 bases). V lost 1 base, J lost 8 bases, and 12 bases lay in between. The CDR3 has 15 residues. Germline V gives CDR1 LGHDT, CDR2 YNNKEL (reference sequence). CDR3 in amino acids: CASSQVRQNDSPLHF. The CDR3 DNA follows: TGTGCCAGCAGCCAAGTACGACAGAATGATTCACCCCTCCACTTT.

This chain uses TRBV12-5 with TRBJ1-5; 9 nucleotides match TRBD1. Germline V gene sequence: CDR1 LGHNT, CDR2 FRNRAP. CDR3 length equals 14 residues. V dropped 6 bases and J dropped 6; count of bases not matched to a gene: 6. CDR3 in DNA: TGTGCTAGTGGGACAGGGGGGAGGGGTCAGCCCCAGCATTTT. Its protein product is CASGTGGRGQPQHF.